This TCR beta chain was found in a study of shared clonotypes between healthy human individuals. J was trimmed by 6 bases and V by 3 bases; bases with no gene match: 9. Germline CDR1 is SGHRS and CDR2 is YFSETQ. The CDR3 runs to 17 residues. Sequenced by immunoSEQ multiplex PCR; TCRdb stores in-frame clones only, minus some. The repertoire includes about 480,000 clones, 60% to 85% of them detected once, and under 15% sits in the top ten. The sample was PBMCs. This receptor was taken from a woman aged 40 to 50 in good health. Some clones in this sample may be carry-over from other donors' samples. This sequence joins TRBV5-1 and TRBJ2-1; 13 bases agree with TRBD2. CDR3 sequence (DNA): TGCGCCAGCAGCTCGTTCCGGACTAGCGGGAGTGCCAATGAGCAGTTCTTC. Its translation: CASSSFRTSGSANEQFF.